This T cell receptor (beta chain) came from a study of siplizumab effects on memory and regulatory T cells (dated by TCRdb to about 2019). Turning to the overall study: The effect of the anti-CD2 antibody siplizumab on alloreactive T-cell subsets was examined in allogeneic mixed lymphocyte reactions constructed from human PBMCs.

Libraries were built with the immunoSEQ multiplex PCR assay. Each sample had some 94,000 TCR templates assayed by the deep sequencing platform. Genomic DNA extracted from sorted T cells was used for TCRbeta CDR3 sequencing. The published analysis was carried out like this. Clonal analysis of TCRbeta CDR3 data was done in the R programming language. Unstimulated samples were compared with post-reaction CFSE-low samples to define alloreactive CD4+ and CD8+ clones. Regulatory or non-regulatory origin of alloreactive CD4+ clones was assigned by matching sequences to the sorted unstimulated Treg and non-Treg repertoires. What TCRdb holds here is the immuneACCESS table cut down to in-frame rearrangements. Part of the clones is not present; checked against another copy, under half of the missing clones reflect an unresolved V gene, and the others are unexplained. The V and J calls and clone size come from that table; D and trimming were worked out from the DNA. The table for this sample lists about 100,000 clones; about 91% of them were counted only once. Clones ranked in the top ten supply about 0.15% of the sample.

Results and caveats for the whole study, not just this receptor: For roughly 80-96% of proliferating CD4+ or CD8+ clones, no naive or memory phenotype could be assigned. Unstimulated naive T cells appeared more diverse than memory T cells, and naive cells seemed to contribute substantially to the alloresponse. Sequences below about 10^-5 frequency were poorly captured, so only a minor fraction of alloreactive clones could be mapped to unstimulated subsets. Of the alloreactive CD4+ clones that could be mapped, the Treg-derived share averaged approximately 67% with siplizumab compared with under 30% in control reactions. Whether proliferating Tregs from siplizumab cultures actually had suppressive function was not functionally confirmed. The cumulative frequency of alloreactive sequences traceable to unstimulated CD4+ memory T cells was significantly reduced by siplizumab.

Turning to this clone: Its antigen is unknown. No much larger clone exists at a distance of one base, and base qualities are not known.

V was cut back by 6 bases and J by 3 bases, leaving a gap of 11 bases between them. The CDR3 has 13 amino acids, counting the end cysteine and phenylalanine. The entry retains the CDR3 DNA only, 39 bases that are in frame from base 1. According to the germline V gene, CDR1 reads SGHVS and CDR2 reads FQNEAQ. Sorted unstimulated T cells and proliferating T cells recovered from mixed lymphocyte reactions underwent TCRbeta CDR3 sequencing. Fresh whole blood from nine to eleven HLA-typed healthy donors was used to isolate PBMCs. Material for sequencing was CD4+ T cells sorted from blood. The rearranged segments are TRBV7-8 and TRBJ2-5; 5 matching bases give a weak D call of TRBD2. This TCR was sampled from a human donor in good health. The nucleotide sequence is TGTGCCAGCAGTGGAGGATGGGAAGAGACCCAGTACTTC. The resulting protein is CASSGGWEETQYF.